These T cell receptor beta chains were read from a single sample in a study of blood T cell repertoires in COVID-19. Repertoires were generated with immunoSEQ multiplex PCR, while TCRdb's copy carries only in-frame clones and drops some. The sample has 150,000 to 200,000 clones, around nine tenths seen once. Sequenced material: peripheral blood. The receptor set was obtained from a woman aged 18-29 years who had recovered from COVID-19. Both conserved end residues are part of each CDR3. A D gene is named only where the DNA matches it firmly. Clone size, where shown, is once, few, many, or a class for clones that have expanded.

>-|-|TRBV21-1|TRBJ2-3
CASTEGTSGASSTDTQYF
TGTGCCAGCACTGAAGGGACTAGCGGGGCCTCTAGCACAGATACGCAGTATTTT
>once|-|TRBV29-1|TRBJ1-1
CSGTQGMNTEAFF
TGCAGCGGGACTCAGGGGATGAACACTGAAGCTTTCTTT
>-|TRBD2|TRBV6-4|TRBJ2-3
CERSGGPPDTQYF
TGTGAAAGGAGCGGGGGGCCCCCAGATACGCAGTATTTT
>-|TRBD1|TRBV5-4|TRBJ1-6
CASSFGPPGQGNSPLHF
TGTGCCAGCAGCTTTGGTCCGCCGGGACAGGGGAATTCACCCCTCCACTTT
>once|-|TRBV5-1|TRBJ1-1
CASSRRQGGSEAFF
TGCGCCAGCAGCCGCCGTCAAGGGGGATCTGAAGCTTTCTTT
>-|TRBD1|TRBV7-2|TRBJ1-5
CASSIDRGPHQPQHF
TGTGCCAGCAGCATCGACAGGGGGCCCCATCAGCCCCAGCATTTT
>-|-|TRBV18|TRBJ1-1
CASSGQNTEAFF
TGTGCCAGCTCAGGACAGAACACTGAAGCTTTCTTT
>-|-|TRBV7-2|TRBJ2-7
CASSFATYEQYF
TGTGCCAGCAGCTTCGCTACCTACGAGCAGTACTTC
>once|TRBD2|TRBV4-1|TRBJ2-1
CASSLPPSGGDEQFF
TGCGCCAGCAGCCTTCCTCCTAGCGGAGGGGATGAGCAGTTCTTC
>few|-|TRBV3-1/TRBV3-2|TRBJ1-1
CASSQVGTEAFF
TGTGCCAGCAGCCAAGTCGGCACTGAAGCTTTCTTT
>once|TRBD2|TRBV24-1|TRBJ2-5
CATSDNSGRPAKETQYF
TGTGCCACCAGTGATAATAGCGGGAGGCCAGCGAAAGAGACCCAGTACTTC
>-|-|TRBV11-2|TRBJ2-5
CASSRQTGAISGTQYF
TGTGCCAGCAGCCGACAGACAGGTGCGATCTCCGGGACCCAGTACTTC
>-|TRBD2|TRBV3-1/TRBV3-2|TRBJ2-1
CASTRTSGNGWPYNEQFF
TGTGCCAGCACCCGGACTAGCGGGAACGGCTGGCCCTACAATGAGCAGTTCTTC
>-|-|TRBV5-4|TRBJ2-7
CASRKKRALSYEQYF
TGTGCCAGCAGAAAAAAGCGGGCACTATCCTACGAGCAGTACTTC
>few|-|TRBV11-2|TRBJ1-6
CASSLESGVFAPLHF
TGTGCCAGCAGCTTAGAATCAGGGGTTTTCGCACCCCTCCACTTT
>-|-|TRBV29-1|TRBJ2-7
CSVHGHSSYEQYF
TGCAGCGTCCATGGACATAGCTCCTACGAGCAGTACTTC
>-|-|TRBV18|TRBJ1-1
CASSPRQDETEAFF
TGTGCCAGCTCACCAAGGCAGGATGAGACTGAAGCTTTCTTT
>-|-|TRBV24-1|TRBJ1-5
CATSDTGNSQPQHF
TGTGCCACCAGTGATACAGGGAATAGTCAGCCCCAGCATTTT
>-|-|TRBV18|TRBJ2-1
CASSPETLGLSSYNEQFF
TGTGCCAGCTCACCAGAGACGCTCGGGTTGAGCTCCTACAATGAGCAGTTCTTC
>-|TRBD1|TRBV7-3|TRBJ1-2
CASSLPGQDLYGYTF
TGTGCCAGCAGCTTACCGGGACAGGACCTCTATGGCTACACCTTC
>once|TRBD1|TRBV4-3|TRBJ2-5
CASSQVLGQTLYF
TGCGCCAGCAGCCAAGTCCTGGGACAGACTTTGTACTTC
>-|-|TRBV12-3/TRBV12-4|TRBJ1-1
CASSAGQNTEAFF
TGTGCCAGCAGTGCCGGACAGAACACTGAAGCTTTCTTT
>-|TRBD2|TRBV7-9|TRBJ2-3
CASSFNSGGQDTQYF
TGTGCCAGCAGCTTCAACTCGGGGGGGCAGGATACGCAGTATTTT
>-|TRBD1|TRBV19|TRBJ2-7
CATRDRTIYEQYF
TGTGCCACCCGGGACAGGACTATTTACGAGCAGTACTTC
>-|-|TRBV14|TRBJ2-5
CASSRVVGHQETQYF
TGTGCCAGCAGCCGAGTAGTGGGCCACCAAGAGACCCAGTACTTC
>-|TRBD1|TRBV9|TRBJ2-5
CASSVEKDATGRKGWETQYF
TGTGCCAGCAGCGTAGAAAAGGATGCGACAGGGCGAAAGGGGTGGGAGACCCAGTACTTC
>-|-|TRBV10-3|TRBJ2-3
CAIGGQGRADTQYF
TGTGCCATCGGAGGGCAGGGGAGGGCAGATACGCAGTATTTT
>few|TRBD2|TRBV6-2/TRBV6-3|TRBJ2-2
CASSYSSGLATNTGELFF
TGTGCCAGCAGTTACTCGAGCGGACTAGCCACGAACACCGGGGAGCTGTTTTTT
>-|TRBD1|TRBV6-5|TRBJ1-5
CASSSLQGADQPQHF
TGTGCCAGCAGTTCTCTACAGGGGGCAGATCAGCCCCAGCATTTT